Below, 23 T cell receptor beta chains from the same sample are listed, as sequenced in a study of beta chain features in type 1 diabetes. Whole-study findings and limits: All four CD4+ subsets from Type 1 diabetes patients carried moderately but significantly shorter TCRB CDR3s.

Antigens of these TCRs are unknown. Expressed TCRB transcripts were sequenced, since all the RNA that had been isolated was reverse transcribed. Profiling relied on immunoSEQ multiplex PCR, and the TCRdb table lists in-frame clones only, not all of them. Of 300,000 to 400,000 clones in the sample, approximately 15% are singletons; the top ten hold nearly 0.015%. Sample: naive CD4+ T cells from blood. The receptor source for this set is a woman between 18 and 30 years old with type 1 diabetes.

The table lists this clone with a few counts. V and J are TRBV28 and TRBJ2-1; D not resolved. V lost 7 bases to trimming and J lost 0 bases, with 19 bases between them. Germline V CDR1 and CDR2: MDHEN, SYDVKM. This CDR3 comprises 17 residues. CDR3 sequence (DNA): TGTGCCAGCACCAGTTCCGCTGCCCCTCGCTCCTACAATGAGCAGTTCTTC. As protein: CASTSSAAPRSYNEQFF.

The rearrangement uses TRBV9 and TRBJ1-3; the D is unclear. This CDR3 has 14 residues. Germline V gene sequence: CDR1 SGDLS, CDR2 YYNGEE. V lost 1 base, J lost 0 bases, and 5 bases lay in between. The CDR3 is CASSVRSSGNTIYF. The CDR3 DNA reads TGTGCCAGCAGCGTACGGAGCTCTGGAAACACCATATATTTT.

The chain's CDR3 is CASSLLTRGLAGSSTDTQYF. The DNA of the CDR3 is TGTGCCAGCAGTTTATTGACCCGGGGACTAGCGGGTTCTAGCACAGATACGCAGTATTTT. The V and J genes are TRBV28 and TRBJ2-3, with 12 bases identical to TRBD2. There are 20 residues in the CDR3. Germline CDR1 and CDR2: MDHEN and SYDVKM. J gave up 0 bases and V 1 base, and 11 bases lay outside the gene matches.

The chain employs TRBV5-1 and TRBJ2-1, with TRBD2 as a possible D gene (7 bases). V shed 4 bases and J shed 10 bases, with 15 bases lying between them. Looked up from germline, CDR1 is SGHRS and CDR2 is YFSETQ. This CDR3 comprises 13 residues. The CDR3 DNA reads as TGCGCCAGCAGCAAAGGGGGGGGACTAGAGCAGTTCTTC. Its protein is CASSKGGGLEQFF.

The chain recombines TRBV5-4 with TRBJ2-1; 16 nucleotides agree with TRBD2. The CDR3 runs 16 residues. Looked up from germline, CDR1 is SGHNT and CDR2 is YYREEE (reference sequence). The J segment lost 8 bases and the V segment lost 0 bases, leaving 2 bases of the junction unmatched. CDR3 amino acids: CASSLGGTSGRDEQFF. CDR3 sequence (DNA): TGTGCCAGCAGCTTGGGAGGGACTAGCGGGAGGGATGAGCAGTTCTTC.

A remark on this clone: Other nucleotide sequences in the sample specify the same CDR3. Written as DNA, the CDR3 is TGCGCCAGCAGCTACCTAGCCGGCTCCTACAATGAGCAGTTCTTC. Translation gives CASSYLAGSYNEQFF. This chain links TRBV5-1 with TRBJ2-1; tentative D call: TRBD2 (5 bases). This CDR3 is built from 15 residues. Germline V gives CDR1 SGHRS, CDR2 YFSETQ. V was pared by 3 bases and J by 0 bases, with 10 bases between. The variable domain in full, completed from reference TRBV5-1 and TRBJ2-1, reads KAGVTQTPRYLIKTRGQQVTLSCSPISGHRSVSWYQQTPGQGLQFLFEYFSETQRNKGNFPGRFSGRQFSNSRSEMNVSTLELGDSALYLCASSYLAGSYNEQFFGPGTRLTVL.

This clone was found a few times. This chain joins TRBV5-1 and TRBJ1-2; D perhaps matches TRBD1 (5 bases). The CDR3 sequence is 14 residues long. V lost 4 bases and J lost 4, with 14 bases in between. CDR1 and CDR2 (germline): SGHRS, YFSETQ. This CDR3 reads CASSVGDRGYGYTF. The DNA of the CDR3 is TGCGCCAGCAGCGTTGGGGATAGGGGCTATGGCTACACCTTC.

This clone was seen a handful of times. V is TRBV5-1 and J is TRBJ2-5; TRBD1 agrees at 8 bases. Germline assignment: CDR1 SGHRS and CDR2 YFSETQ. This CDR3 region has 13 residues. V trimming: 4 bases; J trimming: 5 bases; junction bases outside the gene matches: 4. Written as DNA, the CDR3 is TGCGCCAGCAGCCCCGGACAGGGCGAGACCCAGTACTTC. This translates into CASSPGQGETQYF.

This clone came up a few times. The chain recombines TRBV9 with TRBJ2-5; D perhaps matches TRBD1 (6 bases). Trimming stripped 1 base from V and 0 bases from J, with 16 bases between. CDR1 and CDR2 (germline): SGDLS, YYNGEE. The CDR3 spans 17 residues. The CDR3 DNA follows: TGTGCCAGCAGCGTATCCCTGGGGGCCAGGGACCAAGAGACCCAGTACTTC. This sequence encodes CASSVSLGARDQETQYF.

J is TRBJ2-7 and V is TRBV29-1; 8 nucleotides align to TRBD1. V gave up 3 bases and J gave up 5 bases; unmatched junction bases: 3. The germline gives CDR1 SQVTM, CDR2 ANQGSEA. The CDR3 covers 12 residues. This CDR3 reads CSVEAGGHEQYF. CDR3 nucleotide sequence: TGCAGCGTTGAGGCAGGGGGCCACGAGCAGTACTTC.

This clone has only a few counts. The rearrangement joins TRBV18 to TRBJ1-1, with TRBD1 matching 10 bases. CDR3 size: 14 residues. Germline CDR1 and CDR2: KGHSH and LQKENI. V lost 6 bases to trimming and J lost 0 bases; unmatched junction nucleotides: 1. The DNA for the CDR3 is TGTGCCAGCTCGGGGACAGGGGTGAACACTGAAGCTTTCTTT. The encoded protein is CASSGTGVNTEAFF.

CDR3 amino acids: CASSNRDRVYGYTF. CDR3 nucleotide sequence: TGCGCCAGCAGCAACCGGGACAGGGTTTATGGCTACACCTTC. This chain connects TRBV5-1 to TRBJ1-2, with TRBD1 matching over 9 bases. Unmatched junction bases numbered 6, after V lost 4 bases and J lost 5 bases. This CDR3 has 14 residues. Looked up from germline, CDR1 is SGHRS and CDR2 is YFSETQ. Full variable domain (missing parts from reference TRBV5-1 and TRBJ1-2): KAGVTQTPRYLIKTRGQQVTLSCSPISGHRSVSWYQQTPGQGLQFLFEYFSETQRNKGNFPGRFSGRQFSNSRSEMNVSTLELGDSALYLCASSNRDRVYGYTFGSGTRLTVV.

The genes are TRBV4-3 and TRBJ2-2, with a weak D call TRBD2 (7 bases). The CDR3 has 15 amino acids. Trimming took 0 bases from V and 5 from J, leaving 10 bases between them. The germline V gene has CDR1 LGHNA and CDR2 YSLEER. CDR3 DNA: TGCGCCAGCAGCCAAGAGGGAGGGGGTACCGGGGAGCTGTTTTTT. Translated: CASSQEGGGTGELFF.

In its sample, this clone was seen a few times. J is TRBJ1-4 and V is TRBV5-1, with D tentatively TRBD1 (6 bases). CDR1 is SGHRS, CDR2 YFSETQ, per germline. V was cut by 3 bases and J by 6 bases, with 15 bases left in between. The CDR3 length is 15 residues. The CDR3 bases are TGCGCCAGCAGCTCCACAGGGTTTGCTGATGAAAAACTGTTTTTT. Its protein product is CASSSTGFADEKLFF.

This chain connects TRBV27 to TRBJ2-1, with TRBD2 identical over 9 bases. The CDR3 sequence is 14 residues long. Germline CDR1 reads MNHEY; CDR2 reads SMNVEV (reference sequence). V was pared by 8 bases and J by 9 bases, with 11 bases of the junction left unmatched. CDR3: CASGEREVEGEQFF. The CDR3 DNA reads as TGTGCCAGCGGTGAGCGGGAGGTTGAGGGTGAGCAGTTCTTC.

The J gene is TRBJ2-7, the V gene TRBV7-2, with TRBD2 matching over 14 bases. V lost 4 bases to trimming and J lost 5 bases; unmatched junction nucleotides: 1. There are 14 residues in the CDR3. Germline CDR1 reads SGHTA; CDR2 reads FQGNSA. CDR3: CASSWTSGRNEQYF. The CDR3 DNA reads TGTGCCAGCAGCTGGACTAGCGGGAGGAACGAGCAGTACTTC.

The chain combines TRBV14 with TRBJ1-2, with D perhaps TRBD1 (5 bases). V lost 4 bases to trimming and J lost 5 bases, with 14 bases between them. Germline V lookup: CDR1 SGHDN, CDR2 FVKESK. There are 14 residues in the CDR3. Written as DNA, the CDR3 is TGTGCCAGCAGCCGAGGGGAGGGGCGGTATGGCTACACCTTC. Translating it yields CASSRGEGRYGYTF.

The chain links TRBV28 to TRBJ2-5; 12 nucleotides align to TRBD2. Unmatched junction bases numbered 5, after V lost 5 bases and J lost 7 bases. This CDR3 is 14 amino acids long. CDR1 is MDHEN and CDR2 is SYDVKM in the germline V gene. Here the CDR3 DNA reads TGTGCCAGCAGTCCTAGCGGGAGGGCCGGGACCCAGTACTTC. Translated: CASSPSGRAGTQYF.

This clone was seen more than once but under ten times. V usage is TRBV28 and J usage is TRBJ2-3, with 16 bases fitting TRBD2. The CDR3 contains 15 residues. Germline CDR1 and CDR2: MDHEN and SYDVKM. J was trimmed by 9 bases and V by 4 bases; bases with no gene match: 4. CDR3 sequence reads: CASSSPGLAGGTQYF. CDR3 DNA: TGTGCCAGCAGTTCGCCGGGACTAGCGGGAGGGACGCAGTATTTT.

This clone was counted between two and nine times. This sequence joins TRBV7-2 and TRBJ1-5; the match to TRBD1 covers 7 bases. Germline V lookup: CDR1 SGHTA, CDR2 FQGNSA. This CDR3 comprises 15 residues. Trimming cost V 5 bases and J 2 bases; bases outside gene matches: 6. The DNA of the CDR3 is TGTGCCAGCAGCGCCAGGGGGAACGGCAATCAGCCCCAGCATTTT. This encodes CASSARGNGNQPQHF.

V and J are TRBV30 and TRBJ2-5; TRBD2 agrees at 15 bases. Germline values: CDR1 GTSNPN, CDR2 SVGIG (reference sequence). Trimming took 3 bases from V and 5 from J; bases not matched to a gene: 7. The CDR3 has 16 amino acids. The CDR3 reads CAWSPGLAGGRETQYF. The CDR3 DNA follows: TGTGCCTGGAGCCCAGGACTAGCGGGAGGGAGGGAGACCCAGTACTTC.

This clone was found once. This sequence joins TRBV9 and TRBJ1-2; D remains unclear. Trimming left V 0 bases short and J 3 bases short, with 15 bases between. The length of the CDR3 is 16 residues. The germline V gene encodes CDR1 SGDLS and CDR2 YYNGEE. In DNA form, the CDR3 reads TGTGCCAGCAGCGTAGGAGGTAGCGGCCGGCACTATGGCTACACCTTC. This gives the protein CASSVGGSGRHYGYTF. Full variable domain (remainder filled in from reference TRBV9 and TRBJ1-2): DSGVTQTPKHLITATGQRVTLRCSPRSGDLSVYWYQQSLDQGLQFLIQYYNGEERAKGNILERFSAQQFPDLHSELNLSSLELGDSALYFCASSVGGSGRHYGYTFGSGTRLTVV.

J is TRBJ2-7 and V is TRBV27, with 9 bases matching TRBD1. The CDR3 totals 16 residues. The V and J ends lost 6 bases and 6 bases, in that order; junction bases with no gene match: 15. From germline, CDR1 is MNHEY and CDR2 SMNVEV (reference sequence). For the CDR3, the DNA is TGTGCCAGCAGGAGACAGGGGGACGGAGGGAGGGCCGAGCAGTACTTC. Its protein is CASRRQGDGGRAEQYF.